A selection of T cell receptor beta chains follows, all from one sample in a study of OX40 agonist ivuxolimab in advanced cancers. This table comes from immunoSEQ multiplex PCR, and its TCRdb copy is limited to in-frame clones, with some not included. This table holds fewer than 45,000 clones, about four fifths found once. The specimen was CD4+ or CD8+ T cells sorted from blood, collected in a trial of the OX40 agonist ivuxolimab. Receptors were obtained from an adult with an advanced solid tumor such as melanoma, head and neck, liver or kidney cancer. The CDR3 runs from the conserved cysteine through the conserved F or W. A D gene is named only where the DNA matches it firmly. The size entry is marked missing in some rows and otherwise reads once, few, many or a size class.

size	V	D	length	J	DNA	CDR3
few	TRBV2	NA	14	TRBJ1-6	TGTGCCAGCAGTGTAAAGTCTCTTAATTCACCCCTCCACTTT	CASSVKSLNSPLHF
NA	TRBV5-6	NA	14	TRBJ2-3	TGTGCCAGCAGCGAAGGGACCCGCACAGATACGCAGTATTTT	CASSEGTRTDTQYF
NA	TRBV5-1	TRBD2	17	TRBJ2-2	TGCGCCAGCGGACACTACGGGACTAGCGGGATCACGGGGGAGCTGTTTTTT	CASGHYGTSGITGELFF
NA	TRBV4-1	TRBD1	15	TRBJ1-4	TGCGCCAGCAGCCGAACAACAGGGGTTTACGAAAAACTGTTTTTT	CASSRTTGVYEKLFF
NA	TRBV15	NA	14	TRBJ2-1	TGTGCCACCGCGCTAGACAGCGGCTACAATGAGCAGTTCTTC	CATALDSGYNEQFF
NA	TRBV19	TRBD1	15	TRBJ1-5	TGTGCCAGTAGTACCCCGGGACAGGGTTATCAGCCCCAGCATTTT	CASSTPGQGYQPQHF
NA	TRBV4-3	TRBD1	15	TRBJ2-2	TGCGCCAGCAGCCAAGCGACAGGGACGACCGGGGAGCTGTTTTTT	CASSQATGTTGELFF
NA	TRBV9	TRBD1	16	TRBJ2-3	TGTGCCAGCAGCGCCGGGACAGGGGGTCACACAGATACGCAGTATTTT	CASSAGTGGHTDTQYF
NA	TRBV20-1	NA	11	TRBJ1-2	TGCAGTGCTAGAGAGGGAGCTGGCTACACCTTC	CSAREGAGYTF
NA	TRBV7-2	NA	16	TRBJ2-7	TGTGCCAGCAGCTCCCGGGCCGGGGACTGGGAATCCGAGCAGTACTTC	CASSSRAGDWESEQYF
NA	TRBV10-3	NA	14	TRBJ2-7	TGTGCCATCAGTGACGCAGGGACCTCCTACGAGCAGTACTTC	CAISDAGTSYEQYF
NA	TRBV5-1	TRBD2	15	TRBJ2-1	TGCGCCAGCAGCACCCCTAGCGGGGGGGCCAATGAGCAGTTCTTC	CASSTPSGGANEQFF
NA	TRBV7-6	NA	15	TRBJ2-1	TGTGCCAGCAGCTTAGAACGGGGCCCTTACAATGAGCAGTTCTTC	CASSLERGPYNEQFF
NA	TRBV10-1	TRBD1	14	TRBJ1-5	TGCGCCAGCAGATCGGACAGGCACAATCAGCCCCAGCATTTT	CASRSDRHNQPQHF
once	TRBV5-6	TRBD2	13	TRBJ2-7	TGTGCCAGCAGCCTGTTGGCGGGAGTCGAGCAGTACTTC	CASSLLAGVEQYF
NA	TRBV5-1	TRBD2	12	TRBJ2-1	TGCGCCAGGATTAGGTGGACTAGCGAGCAGTTCTTC	CARIRWTSEQFF
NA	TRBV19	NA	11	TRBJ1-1	TGTGCCAGTAGTATTGGGGGTGGAGCTTTCTTT	CASSIGGGAFF
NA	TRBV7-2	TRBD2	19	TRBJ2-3	TGTGCCAGCAGCTTAAACGGCGTCCTAGCGGGGGCCAGCACAGATACGCAGTATTTT	CASSLNGVLAGASTDTQYF
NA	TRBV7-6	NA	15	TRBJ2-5	TGTGCCAGCAGGCGGACCCAGGGCGTGGGAGAGACCCAGTACTTC	CASRRTQGVGETQYF
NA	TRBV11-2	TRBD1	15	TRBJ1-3	TGTGCCAGCAGCTGGGGCAGGGGGCCTGGAAACACCATATATTTT	CASSWGRGPGNTIYF
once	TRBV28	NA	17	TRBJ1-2	TGTGCCAGCAGTTTACCTGAGGGGGATCACGCCAACTATGGCTACACCTTC	CASSLPEGDHANYGYTF
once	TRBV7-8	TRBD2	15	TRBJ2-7	TGTGCCAGCAGCTTTAGGGTTAGCGGGAGGCGCGAGCAGTACTTC	CASSFRVSGRREQYF
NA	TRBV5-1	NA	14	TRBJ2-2	TGCGCCAGCATGGAAAATTTGATCTCTGGGGAGCTGTTTTTT	CASMENLISGELFF
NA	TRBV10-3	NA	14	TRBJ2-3	TGTGCCACCAACAACAGGAGAATGACAGATACGCAGTATTTT	CATNNRRMTDTQYF
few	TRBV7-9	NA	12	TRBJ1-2	TGTGCCAGCAGCTTCGCGTACAGGGGCTACACCTTC	CASSFAYRGYTF
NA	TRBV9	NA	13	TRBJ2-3	TGTGCCAGCAGCGAGGCCCCCCCAGATACGCAGTATTTT	CASSEAPPDTQYF
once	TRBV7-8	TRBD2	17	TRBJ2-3	TGTGCCAGCAGCCCTACTAGCGGGGGGGCAAGGACAGATACGCAGTATTTT	CASSPTSGGARTDTQYF
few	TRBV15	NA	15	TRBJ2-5	TGTGCCACCAGCACCGGGCCGCGCGGGGACGGGACCCAGTACTTC	CATSTGPRGDGTQYF
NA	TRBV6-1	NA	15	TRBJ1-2	TGTGCCAGCAGTGAAGTAGGAACAGTTTGGTATGGCTACACCTTC	CASSEVGTVWYGYTF
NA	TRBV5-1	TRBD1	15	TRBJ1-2	TGCGCCAGCAGCCAGACTTGGACAGGGAACGGTGGCTACACCTTC	CASSQTWTGNGGYTF
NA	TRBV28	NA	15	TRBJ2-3	TGTGCCAGCAGTTTTAGCGGATCTAGCACAGATACGCAGTATTTT	CASSFSGSSTDTQYF
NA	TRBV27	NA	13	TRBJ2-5	TGTGCCAGCAGTTGGGGACCGGTAGAGACCCAGTACTTC	CASSWGPVETQYF
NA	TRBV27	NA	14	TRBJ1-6	TGTGCCAGCAGTTATGCGTTGGAGAATTCACCCCTCCACTTT	CASSYALENSPLHF
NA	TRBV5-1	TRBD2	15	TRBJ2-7	TGCGCCAGCAGCCCGGAGTGGACTAGCGTATACGAGCAGTACTTC	CASSPEWTSVYEQYF
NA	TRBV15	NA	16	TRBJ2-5	TGTGCCACCGGGGCCGCCTACTCGGTTCGTTTGGAGACCCAGTACTTC	CATGAAYSVRLETQYF
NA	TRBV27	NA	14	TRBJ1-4	TGTGCCAGCAGTCCAAAGCGGAGGAATGAAAAACTGTTTTTT	CASSPKRRNEKLFF
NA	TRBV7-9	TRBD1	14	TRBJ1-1	TGTGCCAGCAGAGTGACAGGGGGCAGGACTGAAGCTTTCTTT	CASRVTGGRTEAFF
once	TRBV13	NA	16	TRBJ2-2	TGTGCCAGCAGCTTAAGGGTTCGGCTAGACACCGGGGAGCTGTTTTTT	CASSLRVRLDTGELFF
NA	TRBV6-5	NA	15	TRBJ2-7	TGTGCCAGCAGTTACGTCTCCGGGCCTCTCTACGAGCAGTACTTC	CASSYVSGPLYEQYF
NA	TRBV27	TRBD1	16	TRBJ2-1	TGTGCCAGCATCCTCAGCCCTGGACAGGGGGCTGGTGAGCAGTTCTTC	CASILSPGQGAGEQFF
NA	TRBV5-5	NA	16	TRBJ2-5	TGTGCCAGCAGCCCGCTTGCCCCTAGCGTTCCAGAGACCCAGTACTTC	CASSPLAPSVPETQYF
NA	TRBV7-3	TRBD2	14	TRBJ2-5	TGTGCCAGCAGCCCGGGGACTAGCGGCGAGACCCAGTACTTC	CASSPGTSGETQYF
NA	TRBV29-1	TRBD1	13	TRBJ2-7	TGCAGCGTGACAGGGATTGGCTCCTACGAGCAGTACTTC	CSVTGIGSYEQYF
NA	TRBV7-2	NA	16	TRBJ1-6	TGTGCCAGCAGCTCCCGGGCCCAAATGTATAATTCACCCCTCCACTTT	CASSSRAQMYNSPLHF
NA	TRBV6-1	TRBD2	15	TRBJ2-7	TGTGCCAGCAGTGAAGGGACTAGCGGCTCCTACGAGCAGTACTTC	CASSEGTSGSYEQYF
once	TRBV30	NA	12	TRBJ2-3	TGTGCCTGGAGTCGGGGCACAGATACGCAGTATTTT	CAWSRGTDTQYF
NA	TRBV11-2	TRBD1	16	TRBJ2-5	TGTGCCAGCAGCTTGGACCCACAGGGGTATGACGAGACCCAGTACTTC	CASSLDPQGYDETQYF
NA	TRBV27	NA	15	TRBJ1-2	TGTGCCAGCAGTTCCGACATGGGCAAAAACTATGGCTACACCTTC	CASSSDMGKNYGYTF
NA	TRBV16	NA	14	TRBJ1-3	TGTGCCAGCAGCTTACAGTCTTCTGGAAACACCATATATTTT	CASSLQSSGNTIYF
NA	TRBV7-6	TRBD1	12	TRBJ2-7	TGTGCCAGCAGCCCGACAGGGATCGAGCAGTACTTC	CASSPTGIEQYF
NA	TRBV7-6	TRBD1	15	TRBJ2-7	TGTGCCAGCAGCTCCGGGACAGGGTTATCCTACGAGCAGTACTTC	CASSSGTGLSYEQYF
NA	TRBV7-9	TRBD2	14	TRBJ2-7	TGTGCCAGCAGCTCGCGGGGGGCATGGTACGAGCAGTACTTC	CASSSRGAWYEQYF
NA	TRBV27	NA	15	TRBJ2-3	TGTGCCAGCAGGACCAGGAGATGGTTCACAGATACGCAGTATTTT	CASRTRRWFTDTQYF